The clone carrying this T cell receptor (beta chain) was counted a few times. This sample was taken from a study of blood T cell repertoires in COVID-19. Study-level information: The samples span acute and convalescent COVID-19 from the United States, Italy and Spain. Nucleic acid was either cDNA or gDNA, and it came from T cells, B-cell-depleted T cells, or PBMCs.

The authors' processing: Estimation of nucleated cell counts relied on the amplification of reference gene primers. Assay used: immunoSEQ multiplex PCR; TCRdb lists only in-frame clones, some missing. D and trimming come from the DNA, and the V and J calls and clone size come from that table. The table shows a few hundred thousand clones, with 84% occurring only once. Participants had their cohort set by participant-reported clinical history. Trimming took 3 bases from V and 6 from J, leaving 15 bases between them. Germline V gene sequence: CDR1 DFQATT, CDR2 SNEGSKA (reference sequence). The CDR3 extends over 14 amino acids.

The V gene is TRBV20-1, the J gene TRBJ2-1, with TRBD2 as a possible D gene (7 bases). The material sequenced was PBMCs or T cells enriched from blood (not recorded which). This clonotype was obtained from a woman in her forties who had recovered from COVID-19. CDR3 nucleotide sequence: TGCAGTGCTAGTCGCGGGGGCTCCCCCAATGAGCAGTTCTTC. Its protein product is CSASRGGSPNEQFF.